A selection of T cell receptor beta chains follows, all from one sample in a study of blood T cell repertoires in COVID-19. This table comes from immunoSEQ multiplex PCR, and its TCRdb copy is limited to in-frame clones, with some not included. In the table there are some 100,000 clones, 65% to 90% of which are singletons. Specimen: PBMCs or T cells enriched from blood (not recorded which). The receptor set was obtained from a woman aged 50 to 65 who had recovered from COVID-19. Each CDR3 is given with its conserved first and last residue. D genes are given only for firm matches. A row's size may be missing; if present it is once, few, many or a size class.

j_call,clone_size,d_call,v_call,cdr3_aa,cdr3_nt
TRBJ2-1,.,TRBD1,TRBV12-5,CASGFGQGRNEQFF,TGTGCTAGTGGTTTTGGACAGGGTAGAAATGAGCAGTTCTTC
TRBJ1-2,.,.,TRBV6-5,CASSYRGWYGYTF,TGTGCCAGCAGTTACAGGGGGTGGTATGGCTACACCTTC
TRBJ2-1,once,.,TRBV12-5,CASGLGGGSYNEQFF,TGTGCTAGTGGTCTCGGGGGTGGGTCCTACAATGAGCAGTTCTTC
TRBJ2-2,few,TRBD1,TRBV13,CASRQGANTGELFF,TGTGCCAGCCGCCAGGGGGCGAACACCGGGGAGCTGTTTTTT
TRBJ2-2,.,TRBD2,TRBV4-1,CASSHVAGSNTGELFF,TGCGCCAGCAGCCATGTAGCGGGATCTAACACCGGGGAGCTGTTTTTT
TRBJ2-1,.,TRBD2,TRBV29-1,CSVTGTSGSNEQFF,TGCAGCGTGACCGGGACTAGCGGGAGTAATGAGCAGTTCTTC
TRBJ2-7,.,TRBD2,TRBV6-5,CASSLAGYEQYF,TGTGCCAGCAGTCTAGCGGGGTACGAGCAGTACTTC
TRBJ1-5,.,TRBD1,TRBV18,CASSPGTGGIQPQHF,TGTGCCAGCTCACCTGGGACAGGGGGGATTCAGCCCCAGCATTTT
TRBJ1-2,.,TRBD1,TRBV6-5,CASRIGTGAYGYTF,TGTGCCAGCAGGATAGGGACAGGGGCCTATGGCTACACCTTC
TRBJ2-1,.,.,TRBV6-5,CASSFSYNEQFF,TGTGCCAGCAGTTTCAGCTACAATGAGCAGTTCTTC
TRBJ1-3,.,.,TRBV3-1/TRBV3-2,CASSPGGTHSGNTIYF,TGTGCCAGCAGCCCCGGCGGGACCCACTCTGGAAACACCATATATTTT
TRBJ1-3,once,.,TRBV15,CATSTPSEEAGNTIYF,TGTGCCACCAGCACACCCTCGGAGGAGGCTGGAAACACCATATATTTT
TRBJ2-1,once,.,TRBV4-1,CASSHGSLASATGDNEQFF,TGCGCCAGCAGCCATGGCTCCTTGGCTAGCGCGACGGGAGACAATGAGCAGTTCTTC
TRBJ2-1,.,.,TRBV5-4,CASSLTSTPYNEQFF,TGTGCCAGCAGCCTTACTAGTACCCCCTACAATGAGCAGTTCTTC
TRBJ2-7,few,TRBD1,TRBV28,CASTSGEGAPYEQYF,TGTGCCAGCACCAGTGGCGAGGGGGCGCCCTACGAGCAGTACTTC
TRBJ1-1,.,.,TRBV27,CASSLGRNTEAFF,TGTGCCAGCAGTTTGGGCCGGAACACTGAAGCTTTCTTT
TRBJ2-2,.,TRBD1,TRBV24-1,CATSDLGTVNTGELFF,TGTGCCACCAGTGATTTGGGGACAGTGAACACCGGGGAGCTGTTTTTT
TRBJ1-5,.,.,TRBV6-5,CASSREVTPPQHF,TGTGCCAGCAGTAGGGAGGTGACGCCGCCCCAGCATTTT
TRBJ2-7,.,TRBD1,TRBV2,CASSPGTGAGYEQYF,TGTGCCAGCAGTCCGGGGACAGGGGCAGGGTACGAGCAGTACTTC